This T cell receptor (beta chain) was retrieved from a study of radiation and T cells in renal cell carcinoma. Study summary: Nephrectomy followed 15 Gy stereotactic body radiation by 4 weeks.

Time point reported: blood 2 weeks post-SBRT. The treatment is: 15 Gy SBRT to primary tumor, nephrectomy 4 weeks later. Blood was sampled at baseline, 2 weeks and 4 weeks after SBRT. The patient's renal cell carcinoma had clear cell pathology. Here immunoSEQ multiplex PCR was the method, and the copy in TCRdb shows in-frame clones only, minus some. The sample carries 120,000 or so clones, 81% recorded once. CDR1 and CDR2 from the germline V gene are KGHSH and LQKENI. The CDR3 is 16 amino acids. Trimming took 1 base from V and 7 from J; bases not matched to a gene: 7. This clone has only one observation. Its antigen is currently unknown. General observations from the study: In blood, top tumor clones expanded by 2 weeks, shrinking by 4.

The TCR comes from a man aged 45 to 65 with renal cell carcinoma. V and J are TRBV18 and TRBJ2-1, with 10 bases matching TRBD2. The sequencing here drew on blood, taken from a patient whose treatment included radiotherapy and nephrectomy. This chain's CDR3 is CASSPQASGSANEQFF. The DNA of the CDR3 is TGTGCCAGCTCACCACAGGCTAGCGGGAGCGCAAATGAGCAGTTCTTC.